This T cell receptor (beta chain) stems from a study of T cell responses to AZD1222 COVID-19 vaccine. Germline-derived CDR1 and CDR2 are MDHEN and SYDVKM. The CDR3 loop spans 13 amino acids. Trimming cost V 6 bases and J 4 bases, with 13 bases left between them. A remark on this clone: Its antigen is not identified.

TCRdb's table, derived via immunoSEQ multiplex PCR, lists solely in-frame clones and lacks some. Altogether 100,000 to 150,000 clones are present, about 90% being singletons, with the ten largest covering about 1.9%. Study-level results: Across the whole spike, CD4 TCRs peaked at regions 160-218 and 743-854. It was only a handful of AZD1222 recipients who were seropositive at baseline. Among the donors, most were white British and more were female, and clonal diversity was possibly underestimated.

The source of this sequence is an adult who received the AZD1222 COVID-19 vaccine. The specimen was peripheral blood, collected 28 days after the second AZD1222 dose. V and J are TRBV28 and TRBJ2-7, with D possibly being TRBD1 (7 bases). CDR3 sequence: CASSDQGGYEQYV. The CDR3 region has the DNA TGTGCCAGCAGCGACCAGGGGGGTTACGAGCAGTACGTC.